The text below deals with one T cell receptor beta chain. Libraries were prepared by immunoSEQ multiplex PCR; TCRdb keeps only in-frame clonotypes and omits some of them. Among about 43,000 clones listed, 90% were seen once. The CDR3 is 12 residues long. Germline V gives CDR1 SGHTA, CDR2 FQGNSA. J gave up 1 base and V 6 bases, and 0 bases lay outside the gene matches. The sample is drawn from a study of T cell changes during pregnancy in multiple sclerosis. The sequencing here drew on peripheral blood, taken in the second trimester of pregnancy. This clonotype was obtained from a female donor in good health, enrolled as a control in a pregnancy study. The chain recombines TRBV7-2 with TRBJ2-7, with TRBD1 matching 7 bases. CDR3 sequence reads: CASRGQSYEQYF. The DNA for the CDR3 is TGTGCCAGCAGGGGACAGTCCTACGAGCAGTACTTC.